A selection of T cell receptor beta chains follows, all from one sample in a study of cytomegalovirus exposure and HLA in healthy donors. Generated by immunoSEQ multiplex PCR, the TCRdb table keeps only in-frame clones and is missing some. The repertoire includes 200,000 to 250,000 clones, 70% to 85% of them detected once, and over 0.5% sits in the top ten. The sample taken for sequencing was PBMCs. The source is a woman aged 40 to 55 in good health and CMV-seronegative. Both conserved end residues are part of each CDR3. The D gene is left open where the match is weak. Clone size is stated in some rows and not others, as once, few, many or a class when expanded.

CDR3 DNA: TGTGCCAGCAGAGCGGACAGCAAAGAGACCCAGTACTTC
CDR3 protein: CASRADSKETQYF
J gene: TRBJ2-5
clone size: NA
V gene: TRBV2
D gene: NA

CDR3 DNA: TGTGCCAGCAGTGAAGTATGGGCGGGACAGAATTCACCCCTCCACTTT
CDR3 protein: CASSEVWAGQNSPLHF
J gene: TRBJ1-6
clone size: NA
V gene: TRBV6-1
D gene: TRBD1

CDR3 DNA: TGTGCCAGCAGTCCGGGAGGAGGCAATCAGCCCCAGCATTTT
CDR3 protein: CASSPGGGNQPQHF
J gene: TRBJ1-5
clone size: NA
V gene: TRBV27
D gene: NA

CDR3 DNA: TGTGCCATCAGTGAGTGGGGGCGAGACACTGAAGCTTTCTTT
CDR3 protein: CAISEWGRDTEAFF
J gene: TRBJ1-1
clone size: NA
V gene: TRBV10-3
D gene: NA

CDR3 DNA: TGTGCCACCAGCATGGCCCCCGATTCAGATGAAAAACTGTTTTTT
CDR3 protein: CATSMAPDSDEKLFF
J gene: TRBJ1-4
clone size: NA
V gene: TRBV15
D gene: NA

CDR3 DNA: TGCGCCAGCAGCCGAGACCAGGATATGAACACTGAAGCTTTCTTT
CDR3 protein: CASSRDQDMNTEAFF
J gene: TRBJ1-1
clone size: NA
V gene: TRBV4-3
D gene: NA

CDR3 DNA: TGTTCCAGCAGCTCACAGGGACGCGAGCAGTACTTC
CDR3 protein: CSSSSQGREQYF
J gene: TRBJ2-7
clone size: NA
V gene: TRBV7-9
D gene: NA

CDR3 DNA: TGTGCCAGCAGCCTTTGGGCAGGGGGCTGGGGTAGCAATCAGCCCCAGCATTTT
CDR3 protein: CASSLWAGGWGSNQPQHF
J gene: TRBJ1-5
clone size: once
V gene: TRBV7-2
D gene: TRBD1

CDR3 DNA: TGTGCCAGCAGTTCGGACAGCAACACTGAAGCTTTCTTT
CDR3 protein: CASSSDSNTEAFF
J gene: TRBJ1-1
clone size: few
V gene: TRBV5-6
D gene: NA

CDR3 DNA: TGTGCCAGCAGCCGAACAGGGGATAATGAAAAACTGTTTTTT
CDR3 protein: CASSRTGDNEKLFF
J gene: TRBJ1-4
clone size: few
V gene: TRBV5-4
D gene: TRBD1

CDR3 DNA: TGTGCCAGCACCCTCGGTGGTACAGGGACAGTAGAGCAGTACTTC
CDR3 protein: CASTLGGTGTVEQYF
J gene: TRBJ2-7
clone size: NA
V gene: TRBV28
D gene: TRBD1

CDR3 DNA: TGTGCCAGCAGCTTAGAGAGGGGGTTGGATTCACCCCTCCACTTT
CDR3 protein: CASSLERGLDSPLHF
J gene: TRBJ1-6
clone size: NA
V gene: TRBV11-2
D gene: NA

CDR3 DNA: TGTGCCAGCAGAAGGCTAACAGGGGCGAAAGACAAAAACATTCAGTACTTC
CDR3 protein: CASRRLTGAKDKNIQYF
J gene: TRBJ2-4
clone size: NA
V gene: TRBV6-4
D gene: TRBD1

CDR3 DNA: TGTGCCAGCAGCCCGGACAGAGATAATTCACCCCTCCACTTT
CDR3 protein: CASSPDRDNSPLHF
J gene: TRBJ1-6
clone size: NA
V gene: TRBV7-9
D gene: NA

CDR3 DNA: TGTGCCAGCAGCCAAAACATCGGGACAGGGGGCGCATTAGGCTACACCTTC
CDR3 protein: CASSQNIGTGGALGYTF
J gene: TRBJ1-2
clone size: NA
V gene: TRBV4-2
D gene: TRBD1

CDR3 DNA: TGTGCTAGTGGTTTAGATACAGGGTCCCAGTACTTC
CDR3 protein: CASGLDTGSQYF
J gene: TRBJ2-5
clone size: NA
V gene: TRBV12-5
D gene: NA

CDR3 DNA: TGTGCCAGCACCATAGCGGGGGGGCGAAATGAGCAGTTCTTC
CDR3 protein: CASTIAGGRNEQFF
J gene: TRBJ2-1
clone size: few
V gene: TRBV6-1
D gene: TRBD2

CDR3 DNA: TGCGCCAGCAGCTCCCCGAGAGGGACAGCCCTGAACACTGAAGCTTTCTTT
CDR3 protein: CASSSPRGTALNTEAFF
J gene: TRBJ1-1
clone size: NA
V gene: TRBV5-1
D gene: TRBD1

CDR3 DNA: TGTGCCATCATGGACACGAATTCGGAGACGCAGTATTTT
CDR3 protein: CAIMDTNSETQYF
J gene: TRBJ2-3
clone size: NA
V gene: TRBV19
D gene: NA

CDR3 DNA: TGTGCCAGCAGCGTAGATTCGGGGATGACGTGGGAGCAGTTCTTC
CDR3 protein: CASSVDSGMTWEQFF
J gene: TRBJ2-1
clone size: NA
V gene: TRBV9
D gene: NA

CDR3 DNA: TGCGCCAGCAGCCAAATAGGGACTAACACTGAAGCTTTCTTT
CDR3 protein: CASSQIGTNTEAFF
J gene: TRBJ1-1
clone size: NA
V gene: TRBV4-1
D gene: NA

CDR3 DNA: TGTGCCAGCAGCTTAAGACGGGGTAGTCGGGACAGCGGACTTAATGAGCAGTTCTTC
CDR3 protein: CASSLRRGSRDSGLNEQFF
J gene: TRBJ2-1
clone size: NA
V gene: TRBV7-9
D gene: TRBD1

CDR3 DNA: TGTGCCAGTAGTATTGACAGGGACACTGAAGCTTTCTTT
CDR3 protein: CASSIDRDTEAFF
J gene: TRBJ1-1
clone size: NA
V gene: TRBV19
D gene: TRBD1

CDR3 DNA: TGTGCCAGTATGGACGGGGGGGCTTACAATGAGCAGTTCTTC
CDR3 protein: CASMDGGAYNEQFF
J gene: TRBJ2-1
clone size: NA
V gene: TRBV19
D gene: TRBD2

CDR3 DNA: TGTGCCAGCAGCCCTAGCGGGACCACAGATACGCAGTATTTT
CDR3 protein: CASSPSGTTDTQYF
J gene: TRBJ2-3
clone size: NA
V gene: TRBV9
D gene: TRBD2

CDR3 DNA: TGTGCCAGCAGACCCGGGACTAGCGGAAACAATGAGCAGTTCTTC
CDR3 protein: CASRPGTSGNNEQFF
J gene: TRBJ2-1
clone size: few
V gene: TRBV6-5
D gene: TRBD2

CDR3 DNA: TGTGCCAGCAGCCAGCAGGGTGTATCTGGAGCTTTCTTT
CDR3 protein: CASSQQGVSGAFF
J gene: TRBJ1-1
clone size: few
V gene: TRBV14
D gene: NA

CDR3 DNA: TGTGCCAGCAGTTTAGACTCGGAGGCGAACACTGAAGCTTTCTTT
CDR3 protein: CASSLDSEANTEAFF
J gene: TRBJ1-1
clone size: once
V gene: TRBV27
D gene: NA

CDR3 DNA: TGTGCCAGCAGCTCTGGGATCTGGCAGGGAAATTCACCCCTCCACTTT
CDR3 protein: CASSSGIWQGNSPLHF
J gene: TRBJ1-6
clone size: NA
V gene: TRBV13
D gene: NA

CDR3 DNA: TGTGCCAGCAGCTTGGATTTGGGGAGGAGTGAAGCTTTCTTT
CDR3 protein: CASSLDLGRSEAFF
J gene: TRBJ1-1
clone size: NA
V gene: TRBV7-8
D gene: NA

CDR3 DNA: TGTGCCAGCACCAAAGAAGACAGCTCCTACGAGCAGTACTTC
CDR3 protein: CASTKEDSSYEQYF
J gene: TRBJ2-7
clone size: NA
V gene: TRBV11-3
D gene: NA

CDR3 DNA: TGTGCCAGCAGTTTAAGTCCGGTCGGTAAAGAGACCCAGTACTTC
CDR3 protein: CASSLSPVGKETQYF
J gene: TRBJ2-5
clone size: NA
V gene: TRBV27
D gene: NA

CDR3 DNA: TGTGCCAGCCGGCTAGCGGGGGGTGAGACCCAGTACTTC
CDR3 protein: CASRLAGGETQYF
J gene: TRBJ2-5
clone size: NA
V gene: TRBV14
D gene: TRBD2

CDR3 DNA: TGTGCCTGGAGTGCAGGAGGCTCTGGAAACACCATATATTTT
CDR3 protein: CAWSAGGSGNTIYF
J gene: TRBJ1-3
clone size: NA
V gene: TRBV30
D gene: NA

CDR3 DNA: TGTGCCAGCAGTTGGGCCCAAATCGGCGCTGAAGCTTTCTTT
CDR3 protein: CASSWAQIGAEAFF
J gene: TRBJ1-1
clone size: NA
V gene: TRBV2
D gene: NA

CDR3 DNA: TGTGCCACCAGCAGAGGGGGGGATCTCTACACTGAAGCTTTCTTT
CDR3 protein: CATSRGGDLYTEAFF
J gene: TRBJ1-1
clone size: few
V gene: TRBV15
D gene: NA

CDR3 DNA: TGTGCCAGCAGCTTGGGAGAGATTAATTCACCCCTCCACTTT
CDR3 protein: CASSLGEINSPLHF
J gene: TRBJ1-6
clone size: NA
V gene: TRBV5-6
D gene: NA